One sample yielded the 27 T cell receptor beta chains listed below, sequenced in a study of tumor-infiltrating lymphocytes in oesophageal squamous cell carcinoma. One entry per CDR3 protein results from TCRdb running MiXCR on the PCR reads. The sample gives around 19,000 distinct CDR3 sequences, around 40% of which show up once; about 17% is in the top ten. Sequencing was performed on normal esophageal tissue next to the tumor. The source of these receptors is a female donor with esophageal squamous cell carcinoma.

The chain uses TRBV7-8 and TRBJ1-5; 9 bases are shared with TRBD1. With 1 base clipped from V and 6 bases from J, the junction kept 1 base outside the gene matches. The CDR3 sequence is 14 residues long. Germline lookup yields CDR1 SGHVS and CDR2 FQNEAQ. CDR3 protein: CASSLGTGAQPQHF. As DNA, the CDR3 is TGTGCCAGCAGCTTAGGGACAGGGGCTCAGCCCCAGCATTTT. The full variable domain, with the rest looked up from reference TRBV7-8 and TRBJ1-5, is GAGVSQSPRYKVAKRGQDVALRCDPISGHVSLFWYQQALGQGPEFLTYFQNEAQLDKSGLPSDRFFAERPEGSVSTLKIQRTQQEDSAVYLCASSLGTGAQPQHFGDGTRLSIL.

The rearrangement uses TRBV7-6 and TRBJ2-7; a possible D gene is TRBD1 (5 bases). Deletions cut 3 bases from V and 7 bases from J, with 19 bases between. This CDR3 is built from 15 residues. Germline assignment: CDR1 SGHVS and CDR2 FNYEAQ. This CDR3 reads CASSLGPAAYNEQYF. CDR3 sequence (DNA): TGTGCCAGCAGCTTGGGGCCTGCGGCCTACAATGAGCAGTACTTC.

In its sample, this clonotype was seen many times. DNA for the CDR3: TGTGCCAGCAGCAGGACTAGCGGGGGCGCGGATACGCAGTATTTT. It specifies CASSRTSGGADTQYF. The J gene is TRBJ2-3, the V gene TRBV5-8, with 13 bases identical to TRBD2. From germline, CDR1 is SGHTS and CDR2 YDEGEE. V shed 4 bases and J 6 bases; nucleotides not matched to a gene: 5. The CDR3 is 15 residues long.

The genes are TRBV7-3 and TRBJ2-6, with 11 bases that match TRBD1. The CDR3 contains 19 residues. The J segment lost 0 bases and the V segment lost 3 bases, leaving 7 bases of the junction unmatched. From germline, CDR1 is SGHTA and CDR2 FQGTGA. CDR3 nucleotide sequence: TGTGCCAGCAGCTTTACCGGGACAGGGGGTAGCTCTGGGGCCAACGTCCTGACTTTC. Translation gives CASSFTGTGGSSGANVLTF.

This clonotype is termed medium-sized. The genes are TRBV28 and TRBJ1-2; 9 positions agree with TRBD1. Germline-derived CDR1 and CDR2 are MDHEN and SYDVKM. This CDR3 has 15 residues. The V gene end was trimmed by 4 bases and the J gene end by 6 bases; junction bases not matched to a gene: 9. The CDR3 sequence is CASSSYRGLVDGYTF. The DNA of the CDR3 is TGTGCCAGCAGTTCGTACAGGGGGCTAGTGGATGGCTACACCTTC.

By sample share, this clonotype is medium-sized. The chain combines TRBV7-8 with TRBJ1-1; tentatively, D is TRBD1 (6 bases). The CDR3 spans 16 residues. Per germline, CDR1 SGHVS and CDR2 FQNEAQ. The V end lost 0 bases, the J end lost 3 bases, and 14 bases lay between the germline ends. The CDR3, as DNA: TGTGCCAGCAGCTTAGCTTCCAGGGGATACGACACTGAAGCTTTCTTT. Residues: CASSLASRGYDTEAFF.

The chain has TRBV7-3 and TRBJ2-3; TRBD2 agrees at 7 bases. The CDR3 has 15 residues. The ends lost 5 bases at V and 3 bases at J; junction bases unmatched: 8. From germline, CDR1 is SGHTA and CDR2 FQGTGA. CDR3 loop: CASSPLGGGTDTQYF. The DNA for the CDR3 is TGTGCCAGCAGCCCCCTTGGGGGGGGTACAGATACGCAGTATTTT.

The rearrangement links TRBV28 to TRBJ1-5, with no clear D. This CDR3 is built from 15 residues. Germline assignment: CDR1 MDHEN and CDR2 SYDVKM. V was pared by 3 bases and J by 11 bases, with 20 bases between. DNA for the CDR3: TGTGCCAGCAGTTTCGGCGGGATGGGCTTGTTGGCCCAGCATTTT. This sequence encodes CASSFGGMGLLAQHF.

This clonotype appeared once. The rearrangement joins TRBV10-3 to TRBJ1-4, with a tentative D call TRBD1 (5 bases). V lost 2 bases, J lost 7 bases, and 14 bases lay in between. In germline, CDR1 is ENHRY, CDR2 SYGVKD. The CDR3 has 15 residues. Here the CDR3 DNA reads TGTGCCATCAGTGAGAGCAGGGCCCTTGGTGAAAAACTGTTTTTT. Translation: CAISESRALGEKLFF.

The V and J genes are TRBV7-3 and TRBJ2-1; tentatively, D is TRBD1 (5 bases). The V end was cut by 2 bases, the J end by 1 base, with 9 bases between. From germline, CDR1 is SGHTA and CDR2 FQGTGA. The CDR3 is 15 residues long. The CDR3 sequence: CASSLQSGSYNEQFF. The CDR3 DNA sequence: TGTGCCAGCAGCTTACAGTCAGGGTCCTACAATGAGCAGTTCTTC. The full variable domain, in which reference TRBV7-3 and TRBJ2-1 provide the parts outside the CDR3, is GAGVSQTPSNKVTEKGKYVELRCDPISGHTALYWYRQSLGQGPEFLIYFQGTGAADDSGLPNDRFFAVRPEGSVSTLKIQRTERGDSAVYLCASSLQSGSYNEQFFGPGTRLTVL.

The count of this clonotype is one. The chain has TRBV12-3 or TRBV12-4 and TRBJ2-1, with 9 bases lining up with TRBD2. J lost 8 bases, V lost 4 bases, and 15 bases had no gene match. CDR3 length: 17 amino acids. The CDR3 DNA reads TGTGCCAGCAGTTCTCCAAGAGCGGGAGGCTCAGGGGATGAGCAGTTCTTC. It translates to CASSSPRAGGSGDEQFF.

The rearrangement joins TRBV7-4 to TRBJ2-7; no definite D call. TRBJ2-1 explains the end of the DNA better; the J call may be wrong. The germline V gene has CDR1 SGHVT and CDR2 SQSDAQ. The CDR3 has 13 residues. The CDR3 loop reads CASSIPANNEQFF. The CDR3 DNA sequence: TGTGCCAGCAGCATACCGGCAAACAATGAGCAGTTCTTC.

This clonotype is medium-sized by share. It may be a read error: a sequence one base away is much more abundant. The chain combines TRBV7-3 with TRBJ2-7, with 7 bases aligning to TRBD2. The germline gives CDR1 SGHTA, CDR2 FQGTGA. The CDR3 extends over 14 amino acids. The J segment lost 7 bases and the V segment lost 4 bases, leaving 10 bases of the junction unmatched. CDR3 DNA sequence: TGTGCCAGCAGCTCATCCGGGACTACCAATGAGCAGTACTTC. It is translated as CASSSSGTTNEQYF.

In DNA, the CDR3 is TGTGCCAGCAGCACCCCCAGGGGCTCTGGGGCCAACGTCCTGACTTTC. Protein: CASSTPRGSGANVLTF. V gene TRBV7-9 combines with J gene TRBJ2-6; tentative D call: TRBD1 (6 bases). The CDR3 runs 16 residues. Germline assignment: CDR1 SEHNR and CDR2 FQNEAQ (reference sequence). Trimming took off 5 bases at V and 0 bases at J, with 11 bases between the two ends.

The chain uses TRBV12-3 or TRBV12-4 and TRBJ2-1; TRBD1 matches 9 bases. CDR3 length: 14 amino acids. V trimming: 4 bases; J trimming: 5 bases; junction bases outside the gene matches: 3. CDR3 loop: CASSSGTGNNEQFF. The CDR3 DNA sequence: TGTGCCAGCAGTTCCGGGACAGGGAACAATGAGCAGTTCTTC.

This clonotype occurred a few times. Since no conserved phenylalanine or tryptophan closes the CDR3, a read error is the likely cause. It is unclear where the CDR3 begins or ends on the DNA, so no DNA is shown, and the CDR3 is as TCRdb lists it. The J gene is TRBJ2-1, the V gene TRBV12-3 or TRBV12-4; TRBD1 is the table's D call, not checked against the DNA. A total of 15 residues make up the CDR3, ends included. The CDR3 loop is CASSFGGGYGYTFGS.

This clonotype was recorded a few times. The chain carries TRBV5-3 and TRBJ1-3; D is possibly TRBD1 (5 bases). TRBV5-3 is recorded as an ORF, its role being uncertain. CDR3 length: 14 residues. With 8 bases removed from V and 3 bases from J, the gap between germline ends came to 15 bases. CDR3 in amino acids: CASNLGGIGNTIYF. Here the CDR3 DNA reads TGTGCCAGCAACCTGGGGGGGATTGGAAACACCATATATTTT.

The table lists this clonotype with many counts. V is TRBV7-3 and J is TRBJ2-7; 8 bases agree with TRBD1. J gave up 7 bases and V 2 bases, and 16 bases lay outside the gene matches. Germline-derived CDR1 and CDR2 are SGHTA and FQGTGA. This CDR3 contains 17 residues. The CDR3 is CASSLSPSNRGDNEQYF. The CDR3 bases are TGTGCCAGCAGCTTATCCCCCTCAAACAGGGGGGACAATGAGCAGTACTTC.

This chain uses TRBV7-6 with TRBJ2-5; D remains ambiguous. This CDR3 has 17 residues. Germline V CDR1 and CDR2: SGHVS, FNYEAQ. Trimming pared 0 bases from V and 1 base from J, leaving 15 bases between. The CDR3 coding sequence is TGTGCCAGCAGCTTAGCGGGCCAGGTGGCCGGCCAAGAGACCCAGTACTTC. This sequence encodes CASSLAGQVAGQETQYF.

This clonotype was found many times. The rearrangement uses TRBV5-1 and TRBJ1-4; no clear D gene. Germline-derived CDR1 and CDR2 are SGHRS and YFSETQ. The V gene lost 2 bases and the J gene lost 4 bases, with 9 bases spanning the gap. The CDR3 extends over 14 amino acids. CDR3 in amino acids: CASSLGFINEKLFF. In DNA, the CDR3 is TGCGCCAGCAGCTTAGGATTCATTAATGAAAAACTGTTTTTT.

The count of this clonotype is one. In nucleotides, the CDR3 is TGTGCCAGCAAATCTAGCAGAAAAGGCAAAGAGACCCAGTACTTC. Translated, it gives CASKSSRKGKETQYF. This chain connects TRBV6-1 to TRBJ2-5; TRBD2 might be the D (5 bases). Deletions cut 7 bases from V and 3 bases from J, with 18 bases between. Germline V gene sequence: CDR1 MNHNS, CDR2 SASEGT. This CDR3 has 15 amino acids.

The chain carries TRBV7-3 and TRBJ2-1, with a weak D call TRBD1 (5 bases). The V gene lost 5 bases and the J gene lost 9 bases, with 14 bases spanning the gap. CDR3 size: 13 residues. In germline, CDR1 is SGHTA, CDR2 FQGTGA. The DNA for the CDR3 is TGTGCCAGCAGCGTCGACAGAGAACGTGAGCAGTTCTTC. Its protein is CASSVDREREQFF.

This clonotype was seen ten or more times. This chain joins TRBV6-6 and TRBJ2-3; D ambiguous. Germline V gene sequence: CDR1 MNHNY, CDR2 SVGAGI (reference sequence). The ends were cut back, 0 bases at V and 6 bases at J, with 13 bases in the middle. The CDR3 is 15 amino acids. CDR3: CASSYSYSNGDTQYF. The CDR3 DNA sequence: TGTGCCAGCAGTTACTCGTACTCCAATGGGGATACGCAGTATTTT.

This clonotype is categorized as medium-sized (0.01 to 0.1%). The chain is built from TRBV7-2 and TRBJ2-5; D is unresolved. V was trimmed by 1 base and J by 2 bases, leaving 11 bases between them. There are 15 residues in the CDR3. Germline CDR1 and CDR2: SGHTA and FQGNSA. The CDR3 is CASSLEFWQQETQYF. CDR3 DNA sequence: TGTGCCAGCAGCTTAGAGTTTTGGCAGCAAGAGACCCAGTACTTC.

This clonotype was recorded at least ten times. V and J are TRBV11-3 and TRBJ1-3; TRBD1 might be the D (5 bases). Trimming removed 4 bases at V and 4 bases at J, with 17 bases between. Germline V gives CDR1 SGHNT, CDR2 YENEEA. CDR3 length equals 16 residues. CDR3 nucleotides: TGTGCCAGCAGCTCCCGAGCAGGGACGTGGGGAAACACCATATATTTT. Protein product: CASSSRAGTWGNTIYF.

CDR3 DNA: TGTGCCAGCAGTCACTCGACAGGGGACTACGAGCAGTACTTC. Protein sequence: CASSHSTGDYEQYF. This chain connects TRBV12-3 or TRBV12-4 to TRBJ2-4, with 8 nucleotides matching TRBD1. Gene TRBJ2-7 matches the end of the DNA better, so the J call may be wrong. CDR3 length: 14 residues.

This chain uses TRBV7-6 with TRBJ2-1; D is unclear. Germline loops: CDR1 SGHVS, CDR2 FNYEAQ. Trimming pared 1 base from V and 3 bases from J, leaving 7 bases between. CDR3 length equals 14 residues. For the CDR3, the DNA is TGTGCCAGCAGCTTAGGGCGAAGCTACAATGAGCAGTTCTTC. This sequence encodes CASSLGRSYNEQFF.